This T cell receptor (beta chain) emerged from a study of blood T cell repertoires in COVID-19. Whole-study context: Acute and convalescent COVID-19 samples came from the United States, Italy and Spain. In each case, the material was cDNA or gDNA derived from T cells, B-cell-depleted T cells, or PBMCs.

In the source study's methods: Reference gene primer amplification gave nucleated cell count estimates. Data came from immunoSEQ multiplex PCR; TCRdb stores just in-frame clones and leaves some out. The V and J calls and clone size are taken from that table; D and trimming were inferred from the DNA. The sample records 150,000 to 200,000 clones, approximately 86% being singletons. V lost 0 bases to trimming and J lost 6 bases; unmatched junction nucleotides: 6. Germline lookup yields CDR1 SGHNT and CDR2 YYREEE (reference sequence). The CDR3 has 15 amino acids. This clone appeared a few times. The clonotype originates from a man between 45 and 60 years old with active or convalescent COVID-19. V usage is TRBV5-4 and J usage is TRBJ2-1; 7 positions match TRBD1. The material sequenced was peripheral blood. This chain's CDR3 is CASSLGQGEFNEQFF. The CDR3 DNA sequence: TGTGCCAGCAGCTTGGGACAGGGTGAGTTCAATGAGCAGTTCTTC. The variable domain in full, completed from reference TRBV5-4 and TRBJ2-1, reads ETGVTQSPTHLIKTRGQQVTLRCSSQSGHNTVSWYQQALGQGPQFIFQYYREEENGRGNFPPRFSGLQFPNYSSELNVNALELDDSALYLCASSLGQGEFNEQFFGPGTRLTVL.